The 19 T cell receptor beta chains reported below all come from one sample, sequenced in a study of identical twins. TCRdb reprocessed the 5' RACE reads via MiXCR and lists one record per CDR3 protein. This table holds 510,000 or so distinct CDR3 sequences, 13% to 15% found once. These data also formed part of another study, on yellow fever vaccine responses in identical twins.

Sequencing used CD4+ T cells sorted from blood. The receptors were gathered from a woman under 30 in good health.

The chain uses TRBV3-1 and TRBJ2-3; D call uncertain. V lost 3 bases to trimming and J lost 2 bases, with 9 bases between them. In germline, CDR1 is LGHDT, CDR2 YNNKEL (reference sequence). The CDR3 consists of 14 residues. The chain's CDR3 is CASSHGVITDTQYF. The CDR3 nucleotides are TGTGCCAGCAGCCATGGCGTAATCACAGATACGCAGTATTTT.

There are a few counts of this clonotype. The rearrangement uses TRBV3-1 and TRBJ2-1; 14 bases align to TRBD2. Germline CDR1 and CDR2: LGHDT and YNNKEL (reference sequence). CDR3 length: 17 amino acids. J lost 8 bases, V lost 1 base, and 7 bases had no gene match. The CDR3 is CASSQGLAGGRRYEQFF. Written as DNA, the CDR3 is TGTGCCAGCAGCCAAGGACTAGCGGGGGGGAGACGGTATGAGCAGTTCTTC.

This chain connects TRBV7-9 to TRBJ1-5; 8 bases are shared with TRBD1. CDR1 and CDR2 from the germline V gene are SEHNR and FQNEAQ (reference sequence). This CDR3 comprises 16 residues. Trimming at V came to 1 base and at J to 2 bases, leaving 4 bases not matched to a gene. As DNA, the CDR3 is TGTGCCAGCAGCTTAGGGGAGGACAGGGGCAATCAGCCCCAGCATTTT. Its translation: CASSLGEDRGNQPQHF.

This clonotype was found a few times. The chain is built from TRBV29-1 and TRBJ1-1; D unclear. V was cut by 4 bases and J by 2 bases, with 8 bases left in between. The germline V gene encodes CDR1 SQVTM and CDR2 ANQGSEA. The CDR3 runs to 12 residues. The CDR3 sequence: CSVGMVNTEAFF. The CDR3 DNA sequence: TGCAGCGTTGGTATGGTTAACACTGAAGCTTTCTTT.

This clonotype was detected a few times. The chain recombines TRBV2 with TRBJ2-1, with 12 bases identical to TRBD2. The J segment lost 3 bases and the V segment lost 3 bases, leaving 6 bases of the junction unmatched. Germline CDR1 is SNHLY and CDR2 is FYNNEI. This CDR3 is 17 amino acids long. This CDR3 is CASSERTSGAHYNEQFF. The CDR3, as DNA: TGTGCCAGCAGTGAGAGGACTAGCGGGGCCCACTACAATGAGCAGTTCTTC.

The V call is TRBV5-5, the J call TRBJ1-5; the D is unclear. V lost 0 bases and J lost 5, with 9 bases in between. This CDR3 is built from 14 residues. Germline loops: CDR1 SGHKS, CDR2 YYEKEE (reference sequence). CDR3 coding DNA: TGTGCCAGCAGCTTGGACGTCGACGATCAGCCCCAGCATTTT. Translation gives CASSLDVDDQPQHF.

V is TRBV7-6 and J is TRBJ2-3; no clear D gene. The ends were cut back, 0 bases at V and 0 bases at J, with 13 bases in the middle. Germline-derived CDR1 and CDR2 are SGHVS and FNYEAQ. The CDR3 contains 17 residues. CDR3 bases: TGTGCCAGCAGCTTAGCGACCCGGGCCGCTAGCACAGATACGCAGTATTTT. It specifies CASSLATRAASTDTQYF.

V and J are TRBV29-1 and TRBJ2-1, with D perhaps TRBD2 (5 bases). The CDR3 spans 15 residues. Trimming pared 2 bases from V and 7 bases from J, leaving 18 bases between. Germline V lookup: CDR1 SQVTM, CDR2 ANQGSEA. The CDR3 region has the DNA TGCAGCGTTGAACCATGGTGGGCTGGGGAGAATGAGCAGTTCTTC. Residues: CSVEPWWAGENEQFF.

The V and J genes are TRBV3-1 and TRBJ2-4; D is unresolved. This CDR3 has 19 residues. Trimming removed 0 bases from V and 0 bases from J, with 18 bases in between. Germline V CDR1 and CDR2: LGHDT, YNNKEL (reference sequence). As DNA, the CDR3 is TGTGCCAGCAGCCAAGATTCGGGCCGACGTGCTCTAGCCAAAAACATTCAGTACTTC. Translation: CASSQDSGRRALAKNIQYF.

The DNA for the CDR3 is TGTGCCAGCAGACTCGGGGGGACTAGCGGGAGAAATGAGCAGTTCTTC. This sequence encodes CASRLGGTSGRNEQFF. The genes are TRBV28 and TRBJ2-1, with 14 nucleotides matching TRBD2. CDR1 is MDHEN and CDR2 is SYDVKM in the germline V gene. The CDR3 is made up of 16 amino acids. Unmatched junction bases numbered 8, after V lost 6 bases and J lost 7 bases.

In its sample, this clonotype was seen a few times. The chain employs TRBV29-1 and TRBJ2-4; tentative D call: TRBD2 (7 bases). The V and J ends lost 2 bases and 0 bases respectively, with 17 bases between them. Germline V gene data show CDR1 as SQVTM and CDR2 as ANQGSEA. This CDR3 region has 17 residues. CDR3 sequence: CSVERGGPRLAKNIQYF. CDR3 nucleotide sequence: TGCAGCGTTGAAAGGGGGGGCCCACGACTAGCCAAAAACATTCAGTACTTC.

The rearrangement uses TRBV14 and TRBJ2-5; D may be TRBD2 (5 bases). The germline gives CDR1 SGHDN, CDR2 FVKESK. The CDR3 totals 15 residues. Trimming stripped 1 base from V and 7 bases from J, with 16 bases between. CDR3 amino acids: CASSQVRYSGGTQYF. In nucleotides, the CDR3 is TGTGCCAGCAGCCAAGTCAGGTACAGCGGAGGGACCCAGTACTTC.

The V and J genes are TRBV7-8 and TRBJ2-7; a possible D gene is TRBD2 (6 bases). Germline V gene lookup returns CDR1 SGHVS and CDR2 FQNEAQ. Between the trimmed V and J ends, which lost 1 base and 6 bases, there was a span of 10 bases. The CDR3 loop spans 13 amino acids. CDR3 region: CASSLVGGLEQYV. The CDR3 nucleotides are TGTGCCAGCAGCTTAGTCGGGGGACTCGAGCAGTACGTC.

There are a few counts of this clonotype. V and J are TRBV4-1 and TRBJ2-7; D gene uncertain. CDR1 is MGHRA, CDR2 YSYEKL, per germline. The CDR3 sequence is 15 residues long. V lost 1 base, J lost 1 base, and 11 bases lay in between. CDR3 coding DNA: TGCGCCAGCAGCCAAGGGGCCCAGCCTTCCTACGAGCAGTACGTC. Translated: CASSQGAQPSYEQYV.

The table lists this clonotype with a few counts. The CDR3 coding sequence is TGTGCCAGCTCACGGAACAGGGGCTACACAGATACGCAGTATTTT. Its translation is CASSRNRGYTDTQYF. The rearrangement uses TRBV18 and TRBJ2-3; 7 bases agree with TRBD1. The CDR3 runs 15 residues. Germline V lookup: CDR1 KGHSH, CDR2 LQKENI. The V gene end was trimmed by 4 bases and the J gene end by 2 bases; junction bases not matched to a gene: 6.

This clonotype was observed a few times. The J gene is TRBJ2-3, the V gene TRBV2, with D maybe TRBD1 (6 bases). V was cut by 6 bases and J by 5 bases, with 9 bases left in between. The CDR3 runs 12 residues. The germline CDR1 and CDR2 sequences are SNHLY and FYNNEI. CDR3: CASSTDRDTQYF. DNA for the CDR3: TGTGCCAGCAGCACGGACAGAGATACGCAGTATTTT. Together with reference TRBV2 and TRBJ2-3, the CDR3 gives the full variable domain: EPEVTQTPSHQVTQMGQEVILRCVPISNHLYFYWYRQILGQKVEFLVSFYNNEISEKSEIFDDQFSVERPDGSNFTLKIRSTKLEDSAMYFCASSTDRDTQYFGPGTRLTVL.

J is TRBJ2-7 and V is TRBV11-3; the D gene is possibly TRBD1 (6 bases). CDR1 and CDR2 from the germline V gene are SGHNT and YENEEA. The CDR3 runs 14 residues. V shed 2 bases and J shed 0 bases, with 8 bases lying between them. The CDR3 reads CASSLTGPSYEQYF. The CDR3 DNA reads as TGTGCCAGCAGCTTAACAGGGCCCTCCTACGAGCAGTACTTC.

The table lists this clonotype with a few counts. V and J are TRBV3-1 and TRBJ1-1; no clear D gene. Germline V gene data show CDR1 as LGHDT and CDR2 as YNNKEL (reference sequence). The CDR3 loop spans 14 amino acids. Trimming removed 4 bases from V and 2 bases from J, with 11 bases in between. This chain's CDR3 is CASSPALSNTEAFF. The CDR3 bases are TGTGCCAGCAGCCCCGCACTGAGCAACACTGAAGCTTTCTTT.

This clonotype was observed many times. The chain combines TRBV5-1 with TRBJ2-3, with D unresolved. The CDR3 has 15 amino acids. Germline CDR1 SGHRS, CDR2 YFSETQ. Deletions cut 4 bases from V and 0 bases from J, with 12 bases between. The DNA for the CDR3 is TGCGCCAGCAGCCCGCCTTCGCTTAGCACAGATACGCAGTATTTT. This gives the protein CASSPPSLSTDTQYF. Based on the CDR3 plus reference TRBV5-1 and TRBJ2-3, the full variable domain is KAGVTQTPRYLIKTRGQQVTLSCSPISGHRSVSWYQQTPGQGLQFLFEYFSETQRNKGNFPGRFSGRQFSNSRSEMNVSTLELGDSALYLCASSPPSLSTDTQYFGPGTRLTVL.